Each of the 30 T cell receptor beta chains below was sequenced from the same sample in a study of CD8+ T cells in alopecia areata. Following extraction, RNA underwent reverse transcription to cDNA, which served as the sequencing template. Clones were read by immunoSEQ multiplex PCR, and TCRdb kept only the in-frame ones, dropping some. The sample holds 100,000 to 150,000 clones, approximately 49% seen once. The sample consisted of CD8+ T cells sorted from blood, taken at week 0. All receptors derive from a human donor with alopecia areata.

The table lists this clone with a count of one. This rearrangement joins TRBV15 to TRBJ2-7; D is perhaps TRBD1 or TRBD2 (6 bases each). Germline V gene lookup returns CDR1 LNHNV and CDR2 YYDKDF (reference sequence). The V end was cut by 0 bases, the J end by 0 bases, with 12 bases between. This CDR3 spans 16 amino acids. The CDR3 loop reads CATSRDRGPSSYEQYF. DNA for the CDR3: TGTGCCACCAGCAGAGATCGGGGGCCGAGCTCCTACGAGCAGTACTTC.

This clone was counted only a few times. The chain links TRBV6-6 to TRBJ2-1, with D uncertain. The CDR3 length is 14 residues. Germline V gene data show CDR1 as MNHNY and CDR2 as SVGAGI (reference sequence). Trimming pared 1 base from V and 8 bases from J, leaving 12 bases between. The CDR3 DNA sequence: TGTGCCAGCAGTTACTTCTTGATAGACGATGAGCAGTTCTTC. Translating it yields CASSYFLIDDEQFF.

This chain joins TRBV6-5 and TRBJ2-7; TRBD1 matches at 9 bases. The CDR3 spans 13 residues. J gave up 4 bases and V 6 bases, and 4 bases lay outside the gene matches. Germline values: CDR1 MNHEY, CDR2 SVGAGI. CDR3 region: CASRRTGDYEQYF. For the CDR3, the DNA is TGTGCCAGCAGGAGGACAGGGGATTACGAGCAGTACTTC.

This clone has just a few counts. The V gene is TRBV19, the J gene TRBJ1-1; a possible D gene is TRBD1 (6 bases). Trimming took 7 bases from V and 1 from J, leaving 16 bases between them. Germline V gene lookup returns CDR1 LNHDA and CDR2 SQIVND (reference sequence). The CDR3 contains 15 residues. The CDR3 here is CASTFLPGQNTEAFF. The CDR3 DNA reads TGTGCCAGTACCTTCCTCCCGGGACAGAACACTGAAGCTTTCTTT.

This sequence joins TRBV30 and TRBJ1-2, with TRBD1 identical over 8 bases. V was pared by 8 bases and J by 1 base, with 15 bases of the junction left unmatched. Looked up from germline, CDR1 is GTSNPN and CDR2 is SVGIG (reference sequence). The CDR3 is 16 residues long. In DNA, the CDR3 is TGTGCCCAGGAGTCAGGGACAGGCAACTTTAACTATGGCTACACCTTC. It yields the protein CAQESGTGNFNYGYTF.

This clone was picked up one time. The V gene is TRBV27, the J gene TRBJ1-5; 7 bases align to TRBD1. V shed 3 bases, J shed 4 bases, and the junction held 6 bases outside the gene matches. Germline lookup yields CDR1 MNHEY and CDR2 SMNVEV (reference sequence). The CDR3 extends over 15 amino acids. CDR3 nucleotide sequence: TGTGCCAGCAGTTTCGATGGACAGGCAAATCAGCCCCAGCATTTT. Protein product: CASSFDGQANQPQHF.

This clone was detected once. The chain links TRBV6-1 to TRBJ1-6, with 7 bases lining up with TRBD1. V was pared by 5 bases and J by 7 bases, with 5 bases of the junction left unmatched. The CDR3 has 14 residues. Germline V gene lookup returns CDR1 MNHNS and CDR2 SASEGT. This CDR3 reads CASSRTGRNSPLHF. For the CDR3, the DNA is TGTGCCAGCAGTCGGACAGGCCGAAATTCACCCCTCCACTTT.

A few counts support this clone. This sequence joins TRBV2 and TRBJ2-3; D may correspond to TRBD1 or TRBD2 (6 bases each). Trimming stripped 10 bases from V and 5 bases from J, with 19 bases between. Germline values: CDR1 SNHLY, CDR2 FYNNEI. This CDR3 is 14 amino acids long. The CDR3 DNA is TGTGCCACCCCCCCGGGGGCCGGGATAGATACGCAGTATTTT. It translates to CATPPGAGIDTQYF.

The chain carries TRBV6-5 and TRBJ2-5; maybe TRBD2 (5 bases). The CDR3 consists of 14 residues. The V gene lost 5 bases and the J gene lost 5 bases, with 15 bases spanning the gap. Germline CDR1 and CDR2: MNHEY and SVGAGI. The CDR3 loop is CASSLPEGGETQYF. As DNA, the CDR3 is TGTGCCAGCAGTCTCCCCGAGGGCGGTGAGACCCAGTACTTC.

The chain carries TRBV11-2 and TRBJ2-3; unclear D gene. This CDR3 spans 11 amino acids. The germline V gene has CDR1 SGHAT and CDR2 FQNNGV. V was clipped by 2 bases and J by 6 bases, with 3 bases between them. The CDR3 loop is CASSLRDTQYF. In DNA, the CDR3 is TGTGCCAGCAGCTTAAGGGATACGCAGTATTTT. The variable domain in full, with the rest retrieved from reference TRBV11-2 and TRBJ2-3, is EAGVAQSPRYKIIEKRQSVAFWCNPISGHATLYWYQQILGQGPKLLIQFQNNGVVDDSQLPKDRFSAERLKGVDSTLKIQPAKLEDSAVYLCASSLRDTQYFGPGTRLTVL.

This clone appeared a few times. The chain carries TRBV10-3 and TRBJ2-5, with D tentatively TRBD1 (5 bases). The CDR3 has 15 amino acids. Germline CDR1 is ENHRY and CDR2 is SYGVKD. The V end was cut by 2 bases, the J end by 3 bases, with 13 bases between. The CDR3 spells CAISEPLETEETQYF. The CDR3 bases are TGTGCCATCAGTGAGCCGCTTGAGACAGAAGAGACCCAGTACTTC.

V and J are TRBV27 and TRBJ1-2, with 10 bases matching TRBD1. This CDR3 is built from 16 residues. Germline CDR1 is MNHEY and CDR2 is SMNVEV (reference sequence). V gave up 6 bases and J gave up 1 base; unmatched junction bases: 8. This CDR3 is CASSLPGQGNNYGYTF. CDR3 in DNA: TGTGCCAGCAGCCTGCCGGGACAGGGGAATAACTATGGCTACACCTTC.

The V and J genes are TRBV4-3 and TRBJ2-5, with D possibly being TRBD2 (5 bases). The V end was cut by 1 base, the J end by 3 bases, with 15 bases between. From germline, CDR1 is LGHNA and CDR2 YSLEER. This CDR3 has 16 amino acids. The chain's CDR3 is CASSQVLGSSKETQYF. CDR3 DNA: TGCGCCAGCAGCCAAGTTCTTGGGAGTAGCAAAGAGACCCAGTACTTC.

This sequence joins TRBV4-1 and TRBJ2-7; 7 bases are a match to TRBD1. The J segment lost 5 bases and the V segment lost 4 bases, leaving 11 bases of the junction unmatched. Germline V gene data show CDR1 as MGHRA and CDR2 as YSYEKL. The CDR3 loop spans 15 amino acids. CDR3 in amino acids: CASSPDRPKIDEQYF. The CDR3 DNA reads TGCGCCAGCAGCCCGGACAGGCCAAAAATCGACGAGCAGTACTTC.

In its sample, this clone was seen many times. V usage is TRBV5-8 and J usage is TRBJ1-5; D is undetermined. Germline V gene data show CDR1 as SGHTS and CDR2 as YDEGEE. V was pared by 1 base and J by 0 bases, with 8 bases between. CDR3 length: 15 residues. The CDR3 region is CASSLYGYSNQPQHF. CDR3 sequence (DNA): TGTGCCAGCAGCTTGTACGGTTATAGCAATCAGCCCCAGCATTTT.

The V gene is TRBV7-2, the J gene TRBJ2-7; D not resolved. The ends were cut back, 4 bases at V and 9 bases at J, with 10 bases in the middle. This CDR3 region has 11 residues. Germline V gene sequence: CDR1 SGHTA, CDR2 FQGNSA. CDR3 sequence (DNA): TGTGCCAGCAGCTCGGACGTCGGGCAGTACTTC. This gives the protein CASSSDVGQYF.

This clone was detected only a few times. This chain joins TRBV11-2 and TRBJ1-4; TRBD1 is a possible D gene (6 bases). Germline values: CDR1 SGHAT, CDR2 FQNNGV. CDR3 size: 15 residues. V was clipped by 2 bases and J by 4 bases, with 11 bases between them. CDR3 sequence: CASSLWGGHNEKLFF. As DNA, the CDR3 is TGTGCCAGCAGCTTATGGGGGGGCCATAATGAAAAACTGTTTTTT.

This sequence joins TRBV5-1 and TRBJ1-5; D not certain. The V and J ends lost 5 bases and 4 bases respectively, with 4 bases between them. Germline V gene sequence: CDR1 SGHRS, CDR2 YFSETQ. The CDR3 is 11 residues long. The chain's CDR3 is CASSRNQPQHF. In DNA, the CDR3 is TGCGCCAGCAGTCGTAATCAGCCCCAGCATTTT.

This chain connects TRBV12-5 to TRBJ1-1; 9 nucleotides line up with TRBD1. The V segment lost 6 bases and the J segment 5 bases; nucleotides outside the gene matches: 4. The CDR3 extends over 13 amino acids. CDR1 and CDR2 (germline): LGHNT, FRNRAP. As DNA, the CDR3 is TGTGCTAGTGGCAGGGACAGGGATACTGAAGCTTTCTTT. This translates into CASGRDRDTEAFF.

The rearrangement joins TRBV19 to TRBJ1-2, with D possibly TRBD1 on 5 matching bases. CDR3 length: 13 residues. Germline assignment: CDR1 LNHDA and CDR2 SQIVND (reference sequence). V lost 11 bases and J lost 6, with 19 bases in between. The CDR3 DNA reads as TGTGCCGCCCGAGACCGGACACCTGATGGCTACACCTTC. It codes for CAARDRTPDGYTF.

This chain's CDR3 is CASSSSGLDTEAFF. CDR3 nucleotides: TGTGCCAGCTCCTCCTCTGGGTTGGACACTGAAGCTTTCTTT. The chain uses TRBV27 and TRBJ1-1; the D is unclear. The CDR3 has 14 residues. CDR1 is MNHEY, CDR2 SMNVEV, per germline (reference sequence). V was cut by 8 bases and J by 3 bases, with 16 bases left in between.

In its sample, this clone was seen a few times. This chain joins TRBV5-1 and TRBJ2-1; no clear D gene. V was cut by 5 bases and J by 8 bases, with 17 bases left in between. Germline CDR1 is SGHRS and CDR2 is YFSETQ. There are 14 residues in the CDR3. The DNA for the CDR3 is TGCGCCAGCAGGAGGCAAGACTCTAGGGATGAGCAGTTCTTC. Its protein product is CASRRQDSRDEQFF.

This clone was recorded a few times. The rearrangement uses TRBV30 and TRBJ2-3; a weak D match, TRBD1 (6 bases). This CDR3 is 13 amino acids long. CDR1 is GTSNPN, CDR2 SVGIG, per germline (reference sequence). The ends were cut back, 2 bases at V and 4 bases at J, with 10 bases in the middle. CDR3 sequence: CAWSTDSPDTQYF. The DNA of the CDR3 is TGTGCCTGGAGTACGGACAGTCCAGATACGCAGTATTTT.

The V and J genes are TRBV5-6 and TRBJ1-2, with TRBD1 identical over 7 bases. Unmatched junction bases numbered 5, after V lost 3 bases and J lost 6 bases. CDR1 is SGHDT and CDR2 is YYEEEE in the germline V gene. The CDR3 has 13 residues. The CDR3 spells CASSSTGIDGYTF. The CDR3 DNA reads as TGTGCCAGCAGCTCGACAGGGATCGATGGCTACACCTTC.

The chain uses TRBV7-9 and TRBJ1-1, with D possibly TRBD1 on 5 matching bases. Germline-derived CDR1 and CDR2 are SEHNR and FQNEAQ (reference sequence). The V end lost 7 bases, the J end lost 4 bases, and 10 bases lay between the germline ends. There are 12 residues in the CDR3. CDR3 in amino acids: CASTLGGTEAFF. CDR3 nucleotide sequence: TGTGCCAGCACCCTTGGGGGCACTGAAGCTTTCTTT.

The chain links TRBV13 to TRBJ1-2, with 7 bases lining up with TRBD1. With V trimmed by 6 bases and J by 4 bases, 14 bases remained unmatched. Germline V gene sequence: CDR1 PRHDT, CDR2 FYEKMQ (reference sequence). This CDR3 is 16 amino acids long. The CDR3 DNA follows: TGTGCCAGCAGTGCGAATGTGGAGGGGGCCAGCTATGGCTACACCTTC. Its translation: CASSANVEGASYGYTF.

This clone showed up just a few times. The chain couples TRBV5-1 to TRBJ2-1; 9 bases align to TRBD2. This CDR3 region has 17 residues. V lost 2 bases, J lost 2 bases, and 8 bases stayed unmatched. The germline V gene has CDR1 SGHRS and CDR2 YFSETQ. The CDR3 reads CASSLGIAGAPYNEQFF. CDR3 nucleotides: TGCGCCAGCAGCTTAGGGATAGCGGGGGCCCCCTACAATGAGCAGTTCTTC.

J is TRBJ1-6 and V is TRBV7-2; D is ambiguous. The CDR3 runs 15 residues. CDR1 and CDR2 from the germline V gene are SGHTA and FQGNSA. V was cut by 0 bases and J by 10 bases, with 13 bases left in between. Here the CDR3 DNA reads TGTGCCAGCAGCTTAGCGACGGACCGGAGGTCACCCCTCCACTTT. This translates into CASSLATDRRSPLHF.

This rearrangement joins TRBV6-5 to TRBJ1-2; D perhaps matches TRBD1 (5 bases). With 0 bases removed from V and 8 bases from J, the gap between germline ends came to 13 bases. Germline V gene sequence: CDR1 MNHEY, CDR2 SVGAGI. The CDR3 has 14 amino acids. CDR3 region: CASSYSEGTEGYTF. In nucleotides, the CDR3 is TGTGCCAGCAGTTACTCGGAAGGGACGGAAGGCTACACCTTC.

The rearrangement uses TRBV9 and TRBJ2-7; D might be TRBD1 (5 bases). This CDR3 comprises 14 residues. Germline CDR1 SGDLS, CDR2 YYNGEE. Between the trimmed V and J ends, which lost 2 bases and 2 bases, there was a span of 11 bases. CDR3 loop: CASSVLDSAYEQYF. The CDR3, as DNA: TGTGCCAGCAGCGTGTTAGACAGTGCCTACGAGCAGTACTTC.